The clone carrying this T cell receptor (beta chain) showed up just a few times. The target antigen is unknown. The entry originates in a study of OX40 agonist ivuxolimab in advanced cancers. Study-wide background: In this trial design, patients received ivuxolimab intravenously at 0.01 to 10 mg/kg every 2 weeks. Participants could have had prior anti-PD-1, anti-PD-L1 or anti-CTLA-4 therapy, and roughly 40% had some. Dose-escalation patients suffered from hepatocellular carcinoma, melanoma, renal cell or head and neck cancer.

Trimming left V 0 bases short and J 1 base short, with 9 bases between. This CDR3 region has 16 residues. CDR1 and CDR2 (germline): LNHDA, SQIVND (reference sequence). The data were produced by immunoSEQ multiplex PCR, yet TCRdb's version contains in-frame clones alone and is incomplete. The repertoire holds roughly 76,000 clones, approximately 84% seen once, with 20% to 30% in the top ten. Study results and caveats: Mean expanded clone counts were higher in CD8+ than CD4+ T cells.

The material was CD4+ or CD8+ T cells sorted from blood, obtained in a trial of the OX40 agonist ivuxolimab. The sequence came from an adult with an advanced solid tumor such as melanoma, head and neck, liver or kidney cancer. The chain has TRBV19 and TRBJ2-2; TRBD2 might be the D (5 bases). The CDR3 reads CASSIDGRVNTGELFF. CDR3 in DNA: TGTGCCAGTAGTATAGATGGGCGGGTGAACACCGGGGAGCTGTTTTTT.